The 10 T cell receptor beta chains below come from one sample, sequenced in a study of cytomegalovirus exposure and HLA in healthy donors. PCR involved 60 Vbeta and 13 Jbeta primers. The table came from immunoSEQ multiplex PCR; TCRdb's copy has only in-frame clones and leaves some out. In the table there are 160,000 or so clones, about 75% of which are singletons. The sequencing sample was made of PBMCs. Receptors were obtained from a female donor in good health and CMV-seronegative.

This clone has only a few counts. The CDR3: CASSSGGGPGVSQYF. The CDR3 nucleotides read TGTGCCAGTAGTTCTGGGGGAGGGCCTGGAGTTTCGCAGTATTTT. V and J are TRBV19 and TRBJ2-3; TRBD2 matches at 7 bases. The CDR3 runs to 15 residues. From germline, CDR1 is LNHDA and CDR2 SQIVND (reference sequence). The V segment lost 5 bases and the J segment 10 bases; nucleotides outside the gene matches: 15. The entire variable domain, with the rest obtained from reference TRBV19 and TRBJ2-3, is as follows: DGGITQSPKYLFRKEGQNVTLSCEQNLNHDAMYWYRQDPGQGLRLIYYSQIVNDFQKGDIAEGYSVSREKKESFPLTVTSAQKNPTAFYLCASSSGGGPGVSQYFGPGTRLTVL.

This clone has more than one count but fewer than ten. The genes are TRBV19 and TRBJ2-1; TRBD2 matches at 11 bases. Unmatched junction bases numbered 8, after V lost 3 bases and J lost 7 bases. CDR1 and CDR2 from the germline V gene are LNHDA and SQIVND (reference sequence). The CDR3 extends over 16 amino acids. CDR3 nucleotides: TGTGCCAGTAGTATGGGGCTAGCGGGGGGCCTGAATGAGCAGTTCTTC. Translating gives CASSMGLAGGLNEQFF.

Turning to this clone: One end of the junction is discordant with germline, which a read error may explain. The chain is built from TRBV7-9 and TRBJ1-3; D not resolved. CDR3 size: 15 residues. Germline CDR1 reads SEHNR; CDR2 reads FQNEAQ (reference sequence). CDR3 amino acids: CSSSLTTSTGNTIYF. CDR3 nucleotide sequence: TGTTCCAGCAGCTTAACGACTTCAACTGGAAACACCATATATTTT.

This chain uses TRBV7-3 with TRBJ1-2, with D possibly TRBD1 on 6 matching bases. Germline CDR1 reads SGHTA; CDR2 reads FQGTGA. The CDR3 has 15 amino acids. The germline V and J ends were trimmed by 5 bases and 4 bases, with 17 bases remaining between them. The CDR3 DNA reads TGTGCCAGCAGCGAACAGGGCCGCAAAAGCTATGGCTACACCTTC. It yields the protein CASSEQGRKSYGYTF.

This sequence joins TRBV5-4 and TRBJ1-1; TRBD1 aligns across 7 bases. Germline CDR1 reads SGHNT; CDR2 reads YYREEE (reference sequence). The CDR3 loop spans 17 amino acids. The trim removed 5 bases at V and 1 base at J, leaving 14 bases unmatched. The CDR3 sequence is CASSLLGGGSRNTEAFF. The CDR3 DNA sequence: TGTGCCAGCAGTCTTTTAGGAGGGGGCTCGCGGAACACTGAAGCTTTCTTT.

J is TRBJ2-1 and V is TRBV25-1; 12 bases agree with TRBD2. Germline V gene lookup returns CDR1 MGHDK and CDR2 SYGVNS. This CDR3 region has 15 residues. The V and J ends lost 4 bases and 4 bases, in that order; junction bases with no gene match: 2. The CDR3 DNA is TGTGCCAGCAGTGTGGGACTAGCGGGTTACAATGAGCAGTTCTTC. The encoded protein is CASSVGLAGYNEQFF.

This chain uses TRBV4-1 with TRBJ2-2, with 8 bases aligning to TRBD2. With 5 bases clipped from V and 6 bases from J, the junction kept 11 bases outside the gene matches. Germline V CDR1 and CDR2: MGHRA, YSYEKL. The CDR3 length is 16 residues. CDR3 nucleotide sequence: TGCGCCAGCAGCGAGTGGCAGCGGGGGACTTCCGGGGAGCTGTTTTTT. It codes for CASSEWQRGTSGELFF.

The chain is built from TRBV5-8 and TRBJ1-4; D possibly corresponds to TRBD1 (5 bases). The V and J ends lost 4 bases and 8 bases respectively, with 12 bases between them. CDR1 SGHTS and CDR2 YDEGEE come from the germline V gene. The CDR3 loop spans 13 amino acids. This CDR3 is CASSRREGEKLFF. DNA of the CDR3: TGTGCCAGCAGCCGCAGGGAAGGGGAAAAACTGTTTTTT. The whole variable domain, remainder taken from reference TRBV5-8 and TRBJ1-4, is EAGVTQSPTHLIKTRGQQATLRCSPISGHTSVYWYQQALGLGLQFLLWYDEGEERNRGNFPPRFSGRQFPNYSSELNVNALELEDSALYLCASSRREGEKLFFGSGTQLSVL.

V gene TRBV9 combines with J gene TRBJ2-5; TRBD2 matches at 13 bases. This CDR3 spans 19 amino acids. The trim removed 4 bases at V and 4 bases at J, leaving 16 bases unmatched. Germline CDR1 SGDLS, CDR2 YYNGEE. Here the CDR3 DNA reads TGTGCCAGCAGCACCCGAGGACTAGCGGGAGTTGGTGAAGGAGAGACCCAGTACTTC. Its translation: CASSTRGLAGVGEGETQYF. Using reference TRBV9 and TRBJ2-5 for the parts outside the CDR3, the full variable domain is DSGVTQTPKHLITATGQRVTLRCSPRSGDLSVYWYQQSLDQGLQFLIQYYNGEERAKGNILERFSAQQFPDLHSELNLSSLELGDSALYFCASSTRGLAGVGEGETQYFGPGTRLLVL.

The chain couples TRBV18 to TRBJ1-4, with TRBD1 identical over 7 bases. Germline CDR1 KGHSH, CDR2 LQKENI. Unmatched junction bases numbered 2, after V lost 5 bases and J lost 8 bases. There are 12 residues in the CDR3. CDR3 bases: TGTGCCAGCTCATCACAGGGGGAAAAACTGTTTTTT. Translation gives CASSSQGEKLFF.